The source of this T cell receptor beta chain is a study of blood T cells in healthy people across ages (dated by TCRdb to between 2015 and 2017). Broadly, across the study: In model experiments, template switching captured about one uniquely barcoded TCR beta cDNA molecule for every two T cells. Using deep sequencing normalized with unique cDNA molecular identifiers, the study measured how TCR beta repertoire diversity changes with age. The donors were split into four age groups: young (average around 16 years), middle-aged (39), aged (more than 55) and long-lived (roughly 80). To avoid experimental bias, donors of different ages were spread randomly across the sequencing lanes. For two donors (one aged 18 to 29 and one aged 80 or older), the study analyzed two additional independent replicas of 1 million unique cDNA reads from the same blood draw.

Its CDR3 holds 13 amino acids, cysteine through phenylalanine. CDR3 DNA is the only sequence kept; it has 39 bases, read in frame from the first base. According to the germline V gene, CDR1 reads SGHAT and CDR2 reads FQNNGV. Unmatched junction bases come to 8, with V trimmed by 4 bases and J by 13 bases. Systemically healthy Caucasian individuals from Russia, about 38 in total and aged roughly 6 to 100 years, were included as donors. Each donor gave approximately 9.3 milliliters of peripheral blood, collected into EDTA-treated Vacutainer tubes. Ficoll-Paque density-gradient centrifugation was used to isolate PBMCs, with at least 7 million per sample. Trizol reagent was used to extract total RNA from the PBMCs, yielding at least 5 micrograms per sample. The percentages of naive CD45RAhigh/CD27high T cells were determined by flow cytometry on a PBMC aliquot from every donor. Libraries came from 5' RACE. Sequencing took place on an Illumina HiSeq 2500. A second PCR of about 7 to 12 cycles was run with a J-beta primer mix and a sample-barcoded 5' primer. A template-switch 5' adaptor carrying 12 random nucleotides introduced a unique molecular identifier onto each TCR beta cDNA molecule. Each sample yielded at least 2.5 million CDR3-containing paired-end reads. First-strand cDNA was synthesized from all RNA with the Mint cDNA synthesis kit, primed by a TRBC-specific oligonucleotide. Following uracil-DNA glycosylase treatment, all cDNA underwent a first 18-cycle PCR with the universal primers M1SS and BC2_uni_R. In the original analysis: Each sample was normalized by randomly selecting 1 million high-quality reads, each carrying a distinct molecular identifier. Reads sharing molecular identifiers were discarded rather than binned into consensus sequences. CDR3 identification, clonotype clustering and error correction used MiTCR with a Q25 quality threshold and the strictest error-elimination algorithm. A nonparametric unseen species model using Euler transformation provided a lower-bound estimate of total TCR beta diversity. TCRdb trimmed the raw reads at Q25, called clones with MiXCR and kept productive beta chains. One record per CDR3 amino acid sequence lists the most common genes and DNA. None of the V and J calls come from the authors' own analysis; TCRdb made them. The sample data list about 1.8 million distinct CDR3 sequences, and around 50% of these were observed just once. The top ten hold over 2% of the sample.

A word on this clonotype: Its target antigen remains unknown. No much larger clone exists at a distance of one base, and base qualities are not known.

Overall results and qualifications from the work: Estimates of total diversity based on one million sequenced T cells were considered lower bounds and underestimates. Bulk unsorted PBMC profiling prevented conclusive comparison of naive and antigen-experienced compartments. Donor CMV infection status was unknown, potentially confounding age-related changes in expanded clonotypes. The percentage of naive T cells measured by flow cytometry correlated strongly with observed TCR beta diversity. Compared with the aged group, more naive CD4+ T cells, fewer expanded clones and increased TCR diversity were shown by the long-lived group, suggesting age selection. Observed TCR beta diversity per million T cells fell roughly linearly with age, and a significant reduction was already apparent by age approximately 41.

The chain was built from TRBV11-2 and TRBJ2-4; TRBD1 fits 9 bases in the junction. The sample was blood. This receptor was taken from a woman aged 40 to 55 in good health. The DNA sequence reads TGTGCCAGCAGCTGGGACAGGGAGTCGGAGCAGTACTTC. The encoded protein is CASSWDRESEQYF.